The clone carrying this T cell receptor beta chain has ten or more counts. This entry belongs to a study of Graves' ophthalmopathy and Graves' hyperthyroidism. This CDR3 is built from 14 residues. Deletions cut 2 bases from V and 4 bases from J, with 11 bases between. Per the germline V gene, CDR1 is KGHSH and CDR2 is LQKENI. Amplification of the TCR beta CDR3 regions used RNA transcripts (as template). In the first round, RT-PCR was carried out with HTBI primers, and a multiplex PCR formed the second round. One entry per CDR3 protein, called by TCRdb with MiXCR from the multiplex PCR reads. This table holds under 350,000 distinct CDR3 sequences, about a sixth found once.

The rearrangement uses TRBV18 and TRBJ1-2; perhaps TRBD1 as D (5 bases). The clonotype originates from an adult man with Graves' ophthalmopathy. Sequencing input: peripheral blood. The CDR3 DNA reads as TGTGCCAGCTCACCAGCAGGGACCGGCTATGGCTACACCTTC. Amino acids: CASSPAGTGYGYTF.